These 32 T cell receptor beta chains originate from one sample sequenced in a study of cytomegalovirus exposure and HLA in healthy donors. The PCR employed 60 Vbeta primers together with 13 Jbeta primers. Using immunoSEQ multiplex PCR, the repertoire was profiled, and TCRdb retains in-frame clones only, with some absent. This sample has about 120,000 clones, with more than 60% found just once. The sample consisted of PBMCs. The receptors shown here come from a man younger than 30 in good health and CMV-seronegative.

The V gene is TRBV21-1, the J gene TRBJ2-2; the D call of TRBD1 is as the table states it, not checked on the DNA. TRBV21-1 counts as a pseudogene. The CDR3 loop spans 12 amino acids. Here the CDR3 DNA reads TGTGCCAGCAGCCAGGGGATCGGGGAGCTGTTTTTT. Protein sequence: CASSQGIGELFF.

The chain carries TRBV11-3 and TRBJ2-3, with no clear D. Trimming removed 1 base from V and 2 bases from J, with 10 bases in between. Germline values: CDR1 SGHNT, CDR2 YENEEA. The CDR3 runs to 15 residues. DNA of the CDR3: TGTGCCAGCAGCTTAGGCAGAGAGGACACAGATACGCAGTATTTT. This gives the protein CASSLGREDTDTQYF.

The V and J genes are TRBV19 and TRBJ1-5, with TRBD1 matching over 8 bases. The CDR3 is 16 amino acids. Germline V gene sequence: CDR1 LNHDA, CDR2 SQIVND (reference sequence). Trimming cost V 6 bases and J 9 bases; bases outside gene matches: 16. DNA of the CDR3: TGTGCCAGTAGCCCGGACAGGGACCGACGATGGGGGCCCCAGCATTTT. It encodes CASSPDRDRRWGPQHF.

V is TRBV15 and J is TRBJ1-1; the match to TRBD1 covers 7 bases. Germline-derived CDR1 and CDR2 are LNHNV and YYDKDF (reference sequence). With V trimmed by 0 bases and J by 6 bases, 10 bases remained unmatched. This CDR3 has 16 residues. CDR3: CATSREQGTVVAEAFF. CDR3 coding DNA: TGTGCCACCAGCAGAGAACAAGGGACAGTTGTCGCTGAAGCTTTCTTT.

This chain joins TRBV27 and TRBJ2-7; D not certain. CDR1 is MNHEY, CDR2 SMNVEV, per germline (reference sequence). The CDR3 loop spans 14 amino acids. V was clipped by 10 bases and J by 0 bases, with 16 bases between them. This CDR3 reads CATTRHLSSYEQYF. The CDR3 DNA reads as TGTGCCACCACCAGACACCTCAGCTCCTACGAGCAGTACTTC.

The chain carries TRBV7-9 and TRBJ1-2; 9 bases agree with TRBD1. This CDR3 has 15 amino acids. Germline lookup yields CDR1 SEHNR and CDR2 FQNEAQ (reference sequence). V dropped 3 bases and J dropped 8; count of bases not matched to a gene: 10. The CDR3 here is CASSFGTGLEDGYTF. CDR3 sequence (DNA): TGTGCCAGCAGCTTCGGGACAGGGCTAGAGGACGGCTACACCTTC.

J is TRBJ2-1 and V is TRBV5-6; 8 nucleotides align to TRBD2. The CDR3 is made up of 13 amino acids. The germline V gene encodes CDR1 SGHDT and CDR2 YYEEEE. The V gene end was trimmed by 3 bases and the J gene end by 15 bases; junction bases not matched to a gene: 11. Here the CDR3 reads CASSWRGLGDRFF. The CDR3 coding sequence is TGTGCCAGCAGCTGGAGGGGACTAGGAGACCGGTTCTTC.

The chain uses TRBV6-1 and TRBJ2-2, with D perhaps matching TRBD1 (6 bases). Germline CDR1 MNHNS, CDR2 SASEGT. The CDR3 spans 13 residues. Trimming cost V 8 bases and J 7 bases, with 14 bases left between them. This CDR3 is CASLLGAIGELFF. For the CDR3, the DNA is TGTGCCAGCTTACTGGGGGCGATCGGGGAGCTGTTTTTT.

This chain links TRBV5-1 with TRBJ2-2; the match to TRBD2 covers 9 bases. Germline-derived CDR1 and CDR2 are SGHRS and YFSETQ. CDR3 size: 17 residues. V lost 4 bases to trimming and J lost 1 base; unmatched junction nucleotides: 8. CDR3 in amino acids: CASSHAISGGNTGELFF. For the CDR3, the DNA is TGCGCCAGCAGCCATGCTATTAGCGGGGGGAACACCGGGGAGCTGTTTTTT.

The rearrangement links TRBV19 to TRBJ2-7; D ambiguous. The ends were cut back, 5 bases at V and 3 bases at J, with 17 bases in the middle. The germline CDR1 and CDR2 sequences are LNHDA and SQIVND (reference sequence). This CDR3 has 15 amino acids. CDR3 sequence reads: CASSPRFESHYEQYF. DNA for the CDR3: TGTGCCAGTAGTCCCCGGTTTGAGTCCCACTACGAGCAGTACTTC.

This chain joins TRBV10-3 and TRBJ1-5, with TRBD1 matching over 7 bases. Losses at the gene ends were 2 bases for V and 3 bases for J; bases not matched to a gene: 1. The germline V gene encodes CDR1 ENHRY and CDR2 SYGVKD. The CDR3 runs 14 residues. CDR3 nucleotide sequence: TGTGCCATCAGTGAGGGGACAGTCAATCAGCCCCAGCATTTT. It encodes CAISEGTVNQPQHF.

This clone was observed a handful of times. The rearrangement links TRBV28 to TRBJ2-5, with TRBD1 identical over 7 bases. The germline CDR1 and CDR2 sequences are MDHEN and SYDVKM. The CDR3 covers 15 residues. The V and J ends lost 6 bases and 5 bases, in that order; junction bases with no gene match: 12. This chain's CDR3 is CASSPGTALGETQYF. The DNA of the CDR3 is TGTGCCAGCAGCCCGGGGACAGCTCTAGGGGAGACCCAGTACTTC.

This clone was recorded a few times. The chain combines TRBV4-3 with TRBJ2-7, with 11 nucleotides matching TRBD1. The CDR3 is 15 residues long. V lost 3 bases, J lost 3 bases, and 4 bases stayed unmatched. The germline CDR1 and CDR2 sequences are LGHNA and YSLEER. The CDR3 reads CASSQSGTGGYEQYF. The DNA of the CDR3 is TGCGCCAGCAGCCAGTCCGGGACAGGGGGCTACGAGCAGTACTTC.

This clone was counted only a few times. This chain uses TRBV7-2 with TRBJ1-2, with D unresolved. Trimming removed 3 bases at V and 4 bases at J, with 18 bases between. Germline V gives CDR1 SGHTA, CDR2 FQGNSA. The CDR3 runs 16 residues. The DNA for the CDR3 is TGTGCCAGCAGCTTGGTCCAGGCGGGGAGGGTCTATGGCTACACCTTC. Its translation is CASSLVQAGRVYGYTF.

The chain uses TRBV7-9 and TRBJ1-3; TRBD1 matches at 8 bases. Germline V gives CDR1 SEHNR, CDR2 FQNEAQ (reference sequence). The CDR3 runs to 18 residues. The J segment lost 1 base and the V segment lost 2 bases, leaving 10 bases of the junction unmatched. CDR3 sequence: CASSLTDRARDSGNTIYF. The CDR3 DNA reads as TGTGCCAGCAGCTTAACGGACAGGGCAAGGGATTCTGGAAACACCATATATTTT.

This chain joins TRBV10-2 and TRBJ1-3; the D is unclear. CDR3 size: 13 residues. Trimming pared 3 bases from V and 0 bases from J, leaving 3 bases between. Germline CDR1 and CDR2: WSHSY and SAAADI. The CDR3 region is CASSDSSGNTIYF. CDR3 DNA sequence: TGCGCCAGCAGTGACAGCTCTGGAAACACCATATATTTT.

The chain combines TRBV9 with TRBJ2-1; 13 bases map to TRBD2. The CDR3 extends over 19 amino acids. The germline CDR1 and CDR2 sequences are SGDLS and YYNGEE. V gave up 0 bases and J gave up 0 bases; unmatched junction bases: 6. CDR3 region: CASSVGVTSGRSSYNEQFF. The CDR3 region has the DNA TGTGCCAGCAGCGTAGGGGTGACTAGCGGGAGGAGCTCCTACAATGAGCAGTTCTTC.

J is TRBJ1-4 and V is TRBV28; TRBD1 might be the D (5 bases). The germline V and J ends were trimmed by 3 bases and 10 bases, with 9 bases remaining between them. Germline V gives CDR1 MDHEN, CDR2 SYDVKM. There are 12 residues in the CDR3. CDR3: CASSLEGRKLFF. Written as DNA, the CDR3 is TGTGCCAGCAGTTTGGAGGGGAGAAAACTGTTTTTT.

Details on this clone: At one of its ends the junction is not consistent with the germline gene, which may arise from a read error. Distinct nucleotide sequences in the sample also encode this CDR3. V and J are TRBV6-8 and TRBJ2-5; TRBD1 aligns across 8 bases. This CDR3 region has 18 residues. Per germline, CDR1 MNHGY and CDR2 SAAAGT. The CDR3 reads CASSRRGSQGALGETQYF. The CDR3 coding sequence is TGCGCCAGCAGTCGTAGAGGCTCTCAGGGGGCCTTAGGAGAGACCCAGTACTTC.

This clone has a single count. V is TRBV7-9 and J is TRBJ2-5; TRBD1 aligns across 10 bases. Germline lookup yields CDR1 SEHNR and CDR2 FQNEAQ (reference sequence). The length of the CDR3 is 16 residues. V dropped 4 bases and J dropped 5; count of bases not matched to a gene: 10. The CDR3 bases are TGTGCCAGCAGCTCGGGACAGGGGACGGAGCGGGAGACCCAGTACTTC. Protein sequence: CASSSGQGTERETQYF.

The DNA of the CDR3 is TGTGCCAGTAGTACCCCTAGCGGGAGTATTTACAATGAGCAGTTCTTC. Protein: CASSTPSGSIYNEQFF. V gene TRBV19 combines with J gene TRBJ2-1, with 10 bases identical to TRBD2. The CDR3 is made up of 16 amino acids. After removal of 4 bases from V and 4 bases from J, the junction contained 7 bases not matched to a gene. Per the germline V gene, CDR1 is LNHDA and CDR2 is SQIVND (reference sequence).

The V call is TRBV5-1, the J call TRBJ2-1, with 11 bases identical to TRBD2. J was trimmed by 0 bases and V by 4 bases; bases with no gene match: 12. CDR1 is SGHRS, CDR2 YFSETQ, per germline. CDR3 length: 19 amino acids. CDR3 loop: CASSLNPGLAVNSYNEQFF. The CDR3 DNA reads TGCGCCAGCAGCCTCAACCCGGGACTAGCGGTTAACTCCTACAATGAGCAGTTCTTC.

The V and J genes are TRBV6-1 and TRBJ1-3, with TRBD1 as a possible D gene (6 bases). The V and J ends lost 2 bases and 0 bases respectively, with 11 bases between them. The CDR3 length is 16 residues. Germline V gene data show CDR1 as MNHNS and CDR2 as SASEGT. The CDR3 region is CASSEIGQYSGNTIYF. CDR3 DNA: TGTGCCAGCAGTGAAATCGGACAGTACTCTGGAAACACCATATATTTT.

This clone was picked up one time. The CDR3, as DNA: TGTGCCAGCAGCCTACTAATGAGCTCCTACAATGAGCAGTTCTTC. It is translated as CASSLLMSSYNEQFF. This chain joins TRBV7-9 and TRBJ2-1, with unresolved D. CDR1 and CDR2 from the germline V gene are SEHNR and FQNEAQ (reference sequence). CDR3 length: 15 amino acids. V was shortened by 5 bases and J by 0 bases, with 11 bases between the two germline ends.

This chain uses TRBV30 with TRBJ2-7; TRBD2 matches 7 bases. Germline CDR1 reads GTSNPN; CDR2 reads SVGIG (reference sequence). The V segment lost 1 base and the J segment 4 bases; nucleotides outside the gene matches: 4. CDR3 length: 13 residues. The CDR3: CAWSGIGGYEQYF. The DNA of the CDR3 is TGTGCCTGGAGTGGGATCGGGGGGTACGAGCAGTACTTC.

The chain has TRBV9 and TRBJ2-1; perhaps TRBD2 as D (7 bases). The germline gives CDR1 SGDLS, CDR2 YYNGEE. V was trimmed by 7 bases and J by 6 bases, leaving 8 bases between them. This CDR3 comprises 11 residues. CDR3 sequence: CASGGANEQFF. DNA of the CDR3: TGTGCCAGCGGGGGGGCCAATGAGCAGTTCTTC.

The rearrangement links TRBV27 to TRBJ2-2, with D perhaps TRBD2 (5 bases). In germline, CDR1 is MNHEY, CDR2 SMNVEV (reference sequence). Trimming stripped 6 bases from V and 2 bases from J, with 10 bases between. The CDR3 consists of 14 residues. CDR3 amino acids: CASRRTSNTGELFF. CDR3 nucleotides: TGTGCCAGCAGACGGACTTCCAACACCGGGGAGCTGTTTTTT.

The chain couples TRBV5-1 to TRBJ2-6, with 11 bases that match TRBD2. The V gene's germline CDR1 is SGHRS and CDR2 YFSETQ. The CDR3 extends over 18 amino acids. Trimming at V came to 0 bases and at J to 2 bases, leaving 4 bases not matched to a gene. Here the CDR3 DNA reads TGCGCCAGCAGCTTGGAACTAGCGGGAGACCCTGGGGCCAACGTCCTGACTTTC. Amino acid sequence: CASSLELAGDPGANVLTF. Complete variable domain (other parts from reference TRBV5-1 and TRBJ2-6): KAGVTQTPRYLIKTRGQQVTLSCSPISGHRSVSWYQQTPGQGLQFLFEYFSETQRNKGNFPGRFSGRQFSNSRSEMNVSTLELGDSALYLCASSLELAGDPGANVLTFGAGSRLTVL.

The rearrangement links TRBV5-4 to TRBJ2-7; no clear D gene. The CDR3 covers 13 residues. The V and J ends lost 4 bases and 5 bases respectively, with 13 bases between them. Germline V gene sequence: CDR1 SGHNT, CDR2 YYREEE (reference sequence). The CDR3 sequence is CASSSRVRHEQYF. In DNA form, the CDR3 reads TGTGCCAGCAGCAGTCGGGTCCGCCACGAGCAGTACTTC.

The genes are TRBV4-3 and TRBJ1-5, with D maybe TRBD1 (5 bases). Germline loops: CDR1 LGHNA, CDR2 YSLEER. V was clipped by 0 bases and J by 3 bases, with 12 bases between them. This CDR3 has 16 amino acids. The CDR3 spells CASSQETPGHNQPQHF. CDR3 DNA: TGCGCCAGCAGCCAAGAAACACCAGGGCACAATCAGCCCCAGCATTTT.

This chain connects TRBV14 to TRBJ2-4, with D perhaps matching TRBD1 (5 bases). Trimming pared 3 bases from V and 1 base from J, leaving 13 bases between. Germline loops: CDR1 SGHDN, CDR2 FVKESK. The CDR3 has 16 residues. The CDR3 DNA reads TGTGCCAGCAGCCAGGGAAAGGGGTCGGCCAAAAACATTCAGTACTTC. It is translated as CASSQGKGSAKNIQYF. The full variable domain, in which reference TRBV14 and TRBJ2-4 provide the parts outside the CDR3, is EAGVTQFPSHSVIEKGQTVTLRCDPISGHDNLYWYRRVMGKEIKFLLHFVKESKQDESGMPNNRFLAERTGGTYSTLKVQPAELEDSGVYFCASSQGKGSAKNIQYFGAGTRLSVL.

The gene calls are TRBV23-1 and TRBJ1-2, with D unclear. TRBV23-1 is an open reading frame whose function is uncertain. Trimming left V 11 bases short and J 9 bases short, with 19 bases between. This CDR3 contains 12 residues. CDR3 sequence reads: CAGRVTPVSYTF. Written as DNA, the CDR3 is TGCGCCGGGCGAGTAACACCGGTGAGCTACACCTTC.